These 20 T cell receptor beta chains were sequenced from one sample in a study of cytomegalovirus exposure and HLA in healthy donors. Primers for the PCR totalled 60 Vbeta and 13 Jbeta. Data came from immunoSEQ multiplex PCR; TCRdb stores just in-frame clones and leaves some out. The table records 150,000 to 200,000 clones, around 70% of them present only once. What was sequenced was PBMCs. These receptors all stem from a man younger than 30 in good health and CMV-seropositive.

In the case of this clone: The same CDR3 can be traced to other DNA sequences in this sample. CDR3 DNA sequence: TGTGCCAGCAGTTACCCCTCCGGGGAGCTGTTTTTT. Its protein is CASSYPSGELFF. The chain employs TRBV6-5 and TRBJ2-2; D not certain. CDR3 length: 12 residues. Germline CDR1 is MNHEY and CDR2 is SVGAGI. Trimming removed 2 bases at V and 6 bases at J, with 4 bases between.

Concerning this clone itself: The junction and the germline gene differ at one end; a read error may be behind it. CDR3 amino acids: CASSFGTGEGETQYF. CDR3 in DNA: TGTGCTAGCAGCTTCGGTACAGGGGAAGGGGAGACCCAGTACTTC. The chain is built from TRBV7-7 and TRBJ2-5, with 7 bases lining up with TRBD1. Per germline, CDR1 SSHAT and CDR2 FNYEAQ (reference sequence). The CDR3 consists of 15 residues. Combining the CDR3 with reference TRBV7-7 and TRBJ2-5 gives the whole variable domain GAGVSQSPRYKVTKRGQDVTLRCDPISSHATLYWYQQALGQGPEFLTYFNYEAQPDKSGLPSDRFSAERPEGSISTLTIQRTEQRDSAMYRCASSFGTGEGETQYFGPGTRLLVL.

This rearrangement joins TRBV5-1 to TRBJ2-1; possibly TRBD2 for D (5 bases). Germline V gives CDR1 SGHRS, CDR2 YFSETQ. Trimming took 4 bases from V and 6 from J, leaving 17 bases between them. The CDR3 length is 15 residues. The CDR3 nucleotides read TGCGCCAGCAGCCTCATAGGTGGAGGCCCCAATGAGCAGTTCTTC. It specifies CASSLIGGGPNEQFF.

This clone was recorded only once. V and J are TRBV19 and TRBJ1-5, with unresolved D. The CDR3 length is 18 residues. The germline V gene has CDR1 LNHDA and CDR2 SQIVND (reference sequence). The V and J ends lost 0 bases and 5 bases respectively, with 20 bases between them. The CDR3 region has the DNA TGTGCCAGTAGTATAGACCCCGGGAATTACATCGGGCATCAGCCCCAGCATTTT. This codes for CASSIDPGNYIGHQPQHF.

Only a few counts were recorded for this clone. CDR3 protein: CASSLRGHGYTF. The CDR3 DNA sequence: TGTGCCAGCAGCTTGAGGGGGCATGGCTACACCTTC. The chain uses TRBV5-6 and TRBJ1-2; 7 bases align to TRBD1. The V and J ends lost 1 base and 6 bases, in that order; junction bases with no gene match: 0. The CDR3 length is 12 residues. From germline, CDR1 is SGHDT and CDR2 YYEEEE.

This rearrangement joins TRBV6-6 to TRBJ1-5, with TRBD1 as a possible D gene (5 bases). The CDR3 runs 16 residues. Germline CDR1 and CDR2: MNHNY and SVGAGI (reference sequence). Trimming took off 2 bases at V and 0 bases at J, with 11 bases between the two ends. The CDR3 coding sequence is TGTGCCAGCAGTTACGAAGGGGCTCATAGCAATCAGCCCCAGCATTTT. It specifies CASSYEGAHSNQPQHF.

This chain uses TRBV5-1 with TRBJ2-5; TRBD2 might be the D (5 bases). CDR3 size: 16 residues. V lost 6 bases and J lost 2, with 20 bases in between. Per germline, CDR1 SGHRS and CDR2 YFSETQ. As DNA, the CDR3 is TGCGCCAGCATGGCGAGCGGATCAACCTTACAAGAGACCCAGTACTTC. Encoded protein: CASMASGSTLQETQYF.

This clone appeared once. The chain has TRBV9 and TRBJ2-2, with TRBD2 identical over 8 bases. Germline V gene sequence: CDR1 SGDLS, CDR2 YYNGEE. CDR3 size: 16 residues. V lost 3 bases, J lost 6 bases, and 10 bases stayed unmatched. The CDR3 bases are TGTGCCAGCAGCGCGCGTCTAGCGGGTCGGGCCGGGGAGCTGTTTTTT. The encoded protein is CASSARLAGRAGELFF.

The chain has TRBV5-1 and TRBJ2-1; TRBD2 aligns across 8 bases. The CDR3 totals 15 residues. After removal of 4 bases from V and 6 bases from J, the junction contained 9 bases not matched to a gene. Per the germline V gene, CDR1 is SGHRS and CDR2 is YFSETQ. The CDR3 bases are TGCGCCAGCAGCCTCATGGCTACTAGCGGCAATGAGCAGTTCTTC. Translation gives CASSLMATSGNEQFF.

The chain links TRBV7-8 to TRBJ2-1, with a weak D call TRBD2 (5 bases). The CDR3 has 14 residues. CDR1 is SGHVS and CDR2 is FQNEAQ in the germline V gene. Between the trimmed V and J ends, which lost 3 bases and 8 bases, there was a span of 14 bases. In nucleotides, the CDR3 is TGTGCCAGCAGCTTTCTACTAGGGTACTATGAGCAGTTCTTC. Translation gives CASSFLLGYYEQFF.

The genes are TRBV6-1 and TRBJ1-5; D may be TRBD1 (5 bases). Germline V CDR1 and CDR2: MNHNS, SASEGT. The CDR3 has 16 residues. Deletions cut 4 bases from V and 5 bases from J, with 18 bases between. The CDR3 bases are TGTGCCAGCAGTGTCCCGATTTGGGGGGGGGATCAGCCCCAGCATTTT. Translation gives CASSVPIWGGDQPQHF.

This chain uses TRBV14 with TRBJ2-7; 9 nucleotides align to TRBD2. Germline values: CDR1 SGHDN, CDR2 FVKESK. The CDR3 loop spans 14 amino acids. Trimming took 4 bases from V and 4 from J; bases not matched to a gene: 5. The CDR3 region is CASSRGGAGYEQYV. The CDR3 coding sequence is TGTGCCAGCAGCCGCGGGGGGGCCGGGTACGAGCAGTACGTC.

This rearrangement joins TRBV7-9 to TRBJ1-2, with TRBD1 matching 9 bases. Germline CDR1 reads SEHNR; CDR2 reads FQNEAQ (reference sequence). This CDR3 comprises 13 residues. Unmatched junction bases numbered 3, after V lost 5 bases and J lost 5 bases. The CDR3 spells CASSAGTGYGYTF. DNA of the CDR3: TGTGCCAGCAGCGCAGGGACAGGGTATGGCTACACCTTC.

V is TRBV25-1 and J is TRBJ2-1; 11 nucleotides agree with TRBD2. Germline CDR1 MGHDK, CDR2 SYGVNS. Trimming took 2 bases from V and 15 from J; bases not matched to a gene: 9. CDR3 length equals 14 residues. CDR3 amino acids: CASSELAGGRRAFF. The CDR3 nucleotides read TGTGCCAGCAGTGAACTAGCGGGAGGACGTCGGGCGTTCTTC.

The rearrangement links TRBV15 to TRBJ1-1; D unclear. CDR3 size: 15 residues. Germline V gene data show CDR1 as LNHNV and CDR2 as YYDKDF (reference sequence). V lost 4 bases and J lost 0, with 12 bases in between. CDR3 sequence reads: CATSTLEAMNTEAFF. CDR3 nucleotide sequence: TGTGCCACCAGCACGCTAGAGGCTATGAACACTGAAGCTTTCTTT.

This chain uses TRBV10-1 with TRBJ2-1, with 7 bases aligning to TRBD1. The V gene end was trimmed by 6 bases and the J gene end by 4 bases; junction bases not matched to a gene: 9. This CDR3 contains 15 residues. The germline CDR1 and CDR2 sequences are WNHNN and SYGVQD (reference sequence). CDR3 in DNA: TGCGCCAGCAGCCCCATGGACAGGCTGTACAATGAGCAGTTCTTC. It yields the protein CASSPMDRLYNEQFF.

This clone has a handful of counts. The chain couples TRBV5-6 to TRBJ1-1; D gene unclear. The CDR3 has 14 residues. V was pared by 1 base and J by 1 base, with 8 bases between. The germline V gene encodes CDR1 SGHDT and CDR2 YYEEEE. CDR3 DNA: TGTGCCAGCAGCTTGTTTACAGCGAACACTGAAGCTTTCTTT. Protein: CASSLFTANTEAFF.

The rearrangement uses TRBV5-1 and TRBJ2-3; TRBD2 agrees at 9 bases. CDR1 and CDR2 (germline): SGHRS, YFSETQ. The CDR3 consists of 16 residues. Trimming removed 0 bases from V and 2 bases from J; junction bases left unmatched: 4. DNA of the CDR3: TGCGCCAGCAGCTTGGTTAGCGGGGGTTACACAGATACGCAGTATTTT. It yields the protein CASSLVSGGYTDTQYF.

The rearrangement joins TRBV11-2 to TRBJ1-1, with 10 nucleotides matching TRBD1. J gave up 4 bases and V 5 bases, and 7 bases lay outside the gene matches. The CDR3 has 15 residues. Germline V lookup: CDR1 SGHAT, CDR2 FQNNGV. CDR3 DNA: TGTGCCAGCAGCCGACAGGGGGCAGGGGGCACTGAAGCTTTCTTT. Encoded protein: CASSRQGAGGTEAFF.

This clone was observed once. The chain is built from TRBV28 and TRBJ2-1, with 9 bases lining up with TRBD2. This CDR3 has 15 amino acids. The ends lost 6 bases at V and 2 bases at J; junction bases unmatched: 5. Per germline, CDR1 MDHEN and CDR2 SYDVKM. The CDR3 here is CASSMTSGAYNEQFF. CDR3 nucleotides: TGTGCCAGCAGCATGACTAGCGGTGCCTACAATGAGCAGTTCTTC.